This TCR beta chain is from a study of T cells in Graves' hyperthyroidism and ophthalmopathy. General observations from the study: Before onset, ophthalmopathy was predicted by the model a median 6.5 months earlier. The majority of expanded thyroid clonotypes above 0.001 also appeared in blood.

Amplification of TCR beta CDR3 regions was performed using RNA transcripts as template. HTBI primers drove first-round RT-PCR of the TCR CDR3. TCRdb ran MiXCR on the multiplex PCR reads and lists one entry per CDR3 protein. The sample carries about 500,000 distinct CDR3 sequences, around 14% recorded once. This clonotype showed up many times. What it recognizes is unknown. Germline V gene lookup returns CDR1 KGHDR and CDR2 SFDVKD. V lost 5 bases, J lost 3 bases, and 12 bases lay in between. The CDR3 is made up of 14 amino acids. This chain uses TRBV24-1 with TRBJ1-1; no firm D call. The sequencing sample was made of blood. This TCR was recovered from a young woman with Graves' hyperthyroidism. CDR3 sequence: CATSGHGLDTEAFF. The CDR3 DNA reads TGTGCCACCAGTGGTCACGGGCTCGACACTGAAGCTTTCTTT.